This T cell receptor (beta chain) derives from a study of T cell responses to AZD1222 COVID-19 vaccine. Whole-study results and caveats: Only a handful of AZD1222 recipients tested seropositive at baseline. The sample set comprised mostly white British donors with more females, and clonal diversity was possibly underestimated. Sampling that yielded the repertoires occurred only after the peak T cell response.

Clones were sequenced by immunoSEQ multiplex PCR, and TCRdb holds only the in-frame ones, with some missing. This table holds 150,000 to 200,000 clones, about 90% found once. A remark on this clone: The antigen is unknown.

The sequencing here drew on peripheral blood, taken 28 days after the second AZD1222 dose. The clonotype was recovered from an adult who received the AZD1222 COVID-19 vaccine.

DNA for the CDR3: TGTGCCAGCTCACCAACGAGCGAGGATACGCAGTATTTT. Translated: CASSPTSEDTQYF. The chain joins TRBV18 to TRBJ2-3; D is undetermined. The CDR3 runs 13 residues. The V gene lost 2 bases and the J gene lost 6 bases, with 9 bases spanning the gap. Germline CDR1 KGHSH, CDR2 LQKENI.